This T cell receptor beta chain is drawn from a study of T cells in Graves' hyperthyroidism and ophthalmopathy. Amplified regions were TCR beta CDR3 sequences from RNA transcripts. Researchers ran a first-round RT-PCR on the TCR CDR3 using the HTBI primer set. TCRdb redid the calling of the multiplex PCR reads with MiXCR, one entry per CDR3 protein. The table lists hundreds of thousands of distinct CDR3 sequences, roughly 13% of them singletons. A few counts support this clonotype. Diagnoses used clinical symptoms, serum thyroxine and TRAb, thyroid ultrasound and orbital computed tomography. V was pared by 10 bases and J by 4 bases, with 5 bases of the junction left unmatched. The CDR3 spans 14 residues. Germline V gives CDR1 LNHDA, CDR2 SQIVND (reference sequence).

The rearrangement uses TRBV19 and TRBJ2-2, with 11 positions matching TRBD2. The specimen sequenced was blood. This receptor was obtained from a woman aged 18-29 years with Graves' hyperthyroidism. The CDR3 loop reads CATVAGGLTGELFF. CDR3 DNA sequence: TGTGCCACCGTAGCGGGGGGGCTCACCGGGGAGCTGTTTTTT.